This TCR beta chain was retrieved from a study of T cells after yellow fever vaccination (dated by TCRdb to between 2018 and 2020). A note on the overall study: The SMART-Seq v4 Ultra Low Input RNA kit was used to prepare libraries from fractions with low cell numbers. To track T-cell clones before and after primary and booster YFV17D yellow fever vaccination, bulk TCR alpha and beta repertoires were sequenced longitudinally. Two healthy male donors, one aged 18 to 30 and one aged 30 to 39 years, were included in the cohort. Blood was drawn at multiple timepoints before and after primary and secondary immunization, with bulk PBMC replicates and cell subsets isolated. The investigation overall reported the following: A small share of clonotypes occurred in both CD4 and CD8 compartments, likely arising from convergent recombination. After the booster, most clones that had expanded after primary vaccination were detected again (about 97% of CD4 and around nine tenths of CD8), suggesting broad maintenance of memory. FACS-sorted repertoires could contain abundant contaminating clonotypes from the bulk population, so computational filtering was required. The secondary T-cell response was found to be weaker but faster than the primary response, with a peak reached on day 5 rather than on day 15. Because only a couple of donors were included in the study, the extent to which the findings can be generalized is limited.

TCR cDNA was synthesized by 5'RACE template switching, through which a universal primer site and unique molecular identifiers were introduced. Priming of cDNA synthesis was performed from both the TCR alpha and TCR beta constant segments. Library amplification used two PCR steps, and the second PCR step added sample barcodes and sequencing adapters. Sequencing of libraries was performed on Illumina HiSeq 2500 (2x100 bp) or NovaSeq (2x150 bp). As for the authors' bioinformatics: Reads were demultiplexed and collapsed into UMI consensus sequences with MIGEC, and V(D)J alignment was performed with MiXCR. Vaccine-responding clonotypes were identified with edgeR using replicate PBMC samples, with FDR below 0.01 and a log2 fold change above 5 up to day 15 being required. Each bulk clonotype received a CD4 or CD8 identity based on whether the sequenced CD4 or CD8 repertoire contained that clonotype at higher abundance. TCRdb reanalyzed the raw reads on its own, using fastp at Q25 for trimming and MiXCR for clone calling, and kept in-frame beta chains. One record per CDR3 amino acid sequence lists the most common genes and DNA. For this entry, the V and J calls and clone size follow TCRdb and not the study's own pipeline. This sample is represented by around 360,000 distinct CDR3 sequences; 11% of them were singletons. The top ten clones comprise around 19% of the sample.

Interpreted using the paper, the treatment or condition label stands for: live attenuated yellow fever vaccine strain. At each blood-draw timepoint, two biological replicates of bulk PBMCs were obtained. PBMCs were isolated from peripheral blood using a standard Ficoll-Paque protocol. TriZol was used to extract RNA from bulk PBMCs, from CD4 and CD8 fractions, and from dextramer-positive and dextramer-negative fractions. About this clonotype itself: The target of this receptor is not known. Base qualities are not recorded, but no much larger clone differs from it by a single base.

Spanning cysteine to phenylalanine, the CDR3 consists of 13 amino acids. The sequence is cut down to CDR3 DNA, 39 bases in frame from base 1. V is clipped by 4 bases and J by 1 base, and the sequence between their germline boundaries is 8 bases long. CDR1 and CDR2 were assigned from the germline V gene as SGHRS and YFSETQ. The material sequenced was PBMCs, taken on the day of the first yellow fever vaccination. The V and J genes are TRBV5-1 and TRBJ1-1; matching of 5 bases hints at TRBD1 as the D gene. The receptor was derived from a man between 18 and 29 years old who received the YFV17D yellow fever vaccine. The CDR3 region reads CASSVTENTEAFF. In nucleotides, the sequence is TGCGCCAGCAGCGTGACAGAGAACACTGAAGCTTTCTTT.